This entry is about one T cell receptor beta chain. These data come from a study of blood T cell repertoires in COVID-19. In the study overall: Spain, Italy and the United States supplied samples that represented acute and convalescent COVID-19. PBMCs, B-cell-depleted T cells, or T cells were the source of the cDNA or gDNA that made up the material.

Per the original methods: By means of reference gene primer amplification, nucleated cell counts were estimated. TCRdb keeps only in-frame clones here, not all; method: immunoSEQ multiplex PCR. That table gives V, J and clone size, and the DNA gave D and trimming. The table includes fewer than 350,000 clones, around four fifths detected once. CDR3 length equals 20 residues. The ends were cut back, 4 bases at V and 0 bases at J, with 28 bases in the middle. Germline CDR1 is LGHDT and CDR2 is YNNKEL (reference sequence). Sequencing was performed on peripheral blood. The V gene is TRBV3-1 (or the pseudogene TRBV3-2), the J gene TRBJ2-7; TRBD1 is a possible D gene (5 bases). The receptor's source is a woman between 45 and 60 years old with active or convalescent COVID-19. This chain's CDR3 is CASSPLLDRDRDVSSYEQYF. The CDR3, as DNA: TGTGCCAGCAGCCCCCTCCTCGACAGAGACAGAGACGTAAGCTCCTACGAGCAGTACTTC.